Reported below is one TCR beta chain. Its antigen is unidentified. Germline CDR1 is SEHNR and CDR2 is FQNEAQ (reference sequence). The CDR3 length is 17 residues. Trimming left V 3 bases short and J 0 bases short, with 14 bases between. This sample is part of a study of T cell repertoires in cytomegalovirus infection. Study information: The authors used CMV epitopes that were HLA-C-restricted (recently identified) and HLA-B-restricted (well studied). It was the public TCR beta signatures that indicated both CMV infection and matching HLA type.

The study, taken as a whole, reports: HLA-C-restricted CMV clonotypes gave the most frequent clonotype in two of eight donors. There were carriers of CMV plus the relevant HLA, and cumulative public TCR beta family frequency identified them.

TCRdb redid the calling of the reads with MiXCR, one entry per CDR3 protein. The data contain about 52,000 distinct CDR3 sequences, around a fifth of them singletons. The sequence was obtained from a human donor in good health (CMV status not recorded). Some clones in this sample may be carry-over from other donors' samples. Material: CD8+ T cells from cultured PBMCs, obtained from culture after CMV antigen stimulation. The J gene is TRBJ1-4, the V gene TRBV7-9, with TRBD1 as a possible D gene (5 bases). The CDR3 bases are TGTGCCAGCAGCTTCCCCAGGGAGGATCCAACTAATGAAAAACTGTTTTTT. It specifies CASSFPREDPTNEKLFF.